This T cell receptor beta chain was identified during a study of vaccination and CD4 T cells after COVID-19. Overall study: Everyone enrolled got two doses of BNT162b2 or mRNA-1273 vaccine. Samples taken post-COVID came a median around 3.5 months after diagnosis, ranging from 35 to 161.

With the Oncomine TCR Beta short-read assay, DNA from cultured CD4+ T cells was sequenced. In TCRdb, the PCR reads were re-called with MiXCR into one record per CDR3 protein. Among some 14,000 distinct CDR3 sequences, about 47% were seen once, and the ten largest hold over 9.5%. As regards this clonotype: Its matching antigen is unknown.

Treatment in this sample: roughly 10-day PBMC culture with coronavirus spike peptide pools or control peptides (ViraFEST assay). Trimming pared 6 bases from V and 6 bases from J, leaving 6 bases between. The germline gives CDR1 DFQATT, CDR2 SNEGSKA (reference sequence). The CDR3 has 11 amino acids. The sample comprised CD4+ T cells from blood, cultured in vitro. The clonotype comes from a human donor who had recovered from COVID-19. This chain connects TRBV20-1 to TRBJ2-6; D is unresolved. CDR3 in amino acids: CSAGPANVLTF. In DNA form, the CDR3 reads TGCAGTGCCGGGCCGGCCAACGTCCTGACTTTC.